This paragraph reports one T cell receptor (beta chain). This clonotype came up many times. The antigen this receptor binds is unknown. Base-call qualities are not available, and no considerably larger clone is one nucleotide away. This sample is part of a study of CD8+CD57+ T cells in acquired aplastic anemia (dated by TCRdb to the late 2010s). About the study as a whole: DNA extracted from sorted CD4+ and CD8+ cells had a mean of about 3.2 ug, with a range of roughly 0.17 to 30 ug. CD8+CD57+ expansion was defined as a frequency above the mean frequency observed in healthy subjects.

V was cut back by 4 bases and J by 1 base, leaving a gap of 16 bases between them. The CDR3 sequence holds 16 residues, the cysteine and phenylalanine included. Only the CDR3 part of the read is kept: 48 bases, read in frame from the first base. Study-wide findings and limitations: About 28 CD8+ CDR3 sequences were found in both patients and controls but appeared to be highly expressed in patients and within the immunodominant clones of the patients. No significant difference in CD8+ Simpson's diversity was found between patients and healthy controls (P=0.060).

The patients picked for sequencing were ones in whom flow cytometry had shown an expansion of CD8+CD57+ cells. Severe acquired aplastic anemia was diagnosed in all patients according to International Study of Aplastic Anemia and Agranulocytosis and Camitta criteria. No therapy had been received by the patients at the time of blood sampling. In this study, sorted CD4+ and CD8+ T cells from the blood of healthy subjects and of severe aplastic anemia patients had their TCR repertoires deep-sequenced. Patients were enrolled in the USA under clinicaltrials.gov protocols 00001620, 01623167, 00001397, 00071045, 00081523 and 00961064. Ficoll-Paque density gradient centrifugation was used to isolate peripheral blood mononuclear cells. Before DNA was extracted, CD4+ and CD8+ T cells were sorted using either FACS or magnetic beads. TCR beta VDJ combination and CDR3 sequence profiling used genomic DNA as the template. An Illumina HiSeq 2000 was the platform used for TCR repertoire sequencing. The authors processed their data as follows. TRBV/TRBJ rearrangement plots, CDR3 size and DJ length profiles, and Simpson's diversity index were used to evaluate the repertoires. The immunodominant clone was defined as the most abundant DNA sequence in deep sequencing data. CDR3 amino acid sequences were screened for sharing across subjects and compared with published repertoires and the VDJdb database. TCRdb took the public reads, trimmed them with fastp at Q25, ran MiXCR for clone calling and kept in-frame beta chains. Each entry merges the rows of one CDR3 protein and shows their most common DNA and genes. The V and J calls here are based on TCRdb, not the publication. This sample holds 190,000 or so distinct CDR3 sequences; around half were observed only once. The ten most abundant clones make up roughly 1.8% of the sample.

This TCR was sampled from a human donor with aplastic anemia. Source material: sorted CD4+, CD8+, or CD8+CD57+ T cells (not recorded which) from PBMCs. Recombination linked TRBV12-3 or TRBV12-4 to TRBJ1-1; the D gene is unclear. In nucleotide form, the sequence is TGTGCCAGCAGTTCAATTAGTTGGACGGGGAACACTGAAGCTTTCTTT. Its protein product is CASSSISWTGNTEAFF.